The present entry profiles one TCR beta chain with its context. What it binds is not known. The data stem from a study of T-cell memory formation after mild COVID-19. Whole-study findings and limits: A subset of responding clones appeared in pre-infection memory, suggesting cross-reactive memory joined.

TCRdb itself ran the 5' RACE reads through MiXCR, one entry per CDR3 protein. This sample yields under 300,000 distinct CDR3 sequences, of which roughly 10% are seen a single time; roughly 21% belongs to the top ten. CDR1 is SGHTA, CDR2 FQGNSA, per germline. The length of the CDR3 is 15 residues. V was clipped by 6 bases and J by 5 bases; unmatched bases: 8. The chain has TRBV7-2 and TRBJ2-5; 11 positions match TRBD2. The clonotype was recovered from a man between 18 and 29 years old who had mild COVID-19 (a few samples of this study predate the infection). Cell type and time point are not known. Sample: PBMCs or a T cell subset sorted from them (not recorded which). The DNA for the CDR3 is TGTGCCAGCAGTGTAGCGGGGGGGCCTTATGAGACCCAGTACTTC. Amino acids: CASSVAGGPYETQYF.